This entry features one T cell receptor (beta chain) sequence. Its antigen remains unidentified. This record belongs to a study of cytomegalovirus exposure and HLA in healthy donors. The study, taken as a whole, reports: CMV serostatus was the only recorded immune exposure for donors. Common viral pathogens (according to a later analysis) appeared linked to several of the most significant clusters. Fewer N-insertions (relative to the roughly 730-donor mean) were reportedly seen in an Asian-associated ancestry cluster in a later analysis.

Researchers ran the PCR with 60 Vbeta and 13 Jbeta primers. Method: immunoSEQ multiplex PCR; TCRdb's copy keeps in-frame clones and lacks some. In the table there are over 100,000 clones, approximately 76% of which are singletons. The V gene end was trimmed by 4 bases and the J gene end by 3 bases; junction bases not matched to a gene: 7. The germline gives CDR1 SGHRS, CDR2 YFSETQ. The CDR3 is 14 residues long. The chain recombines TRBV5-1 with TRBJ2-7; 7 bases are shared with TRBD1. The receptor was isolated from a man aged 40-49 years in good health and CMV-seronegative. Source material: PBMCs. The CDR3, as DNA: TGCGCCAGCAGCCCGTTGGACAGGTTCTACGAGCAGTACTTC. Translation gives CASSPLDRFYEQYF.